These 25 T cell receptor beta chains were sequenced from one sample in a study of spatial heterogeneity in lung cancer. The time point here: sample taken at primary tumor resection. Tumor, nontumor lung or frozen PBMC supplied whole RNA, sequenced without sorting. MiXCR was run by TCRdb on the 5' RACE reads, yielding one entry per CDR3 protein. Altogether tens of thousands of distinct CDR3 sequences are present, over 8.5% being singletons, with the ten largest covering less than 8.5%. The specimen was PBMCs, collected at surgery. Receptor source: a male donor with early-stage non-small cell lung cancer.

Written as DNA, the CDR3 is TGCGCCAGCAGCTTGGAGCGGGAGGGCTACGAGCAGTACTTC. Encoded protein: CASSLEREGYEQYF. The chain carries TRBV5-1 and TRBJ2-7, with TRBD2 matching 10 bases. The CDR3 totals 14 residues. Losses at the gene ends were 0 bases for V and 3 bases for J; bases not matched to a gene: 0. Germline loops: CDR1 SGHRS, CDR2 YFSETQ.

This clonotype was detected ten times or more. The CDR3 sequence: CSVVLTGQETQYF. Written as DNA, the CDR3 is TGCAGCGTCGTACTGACAGGGCAAGAGACCCAGTACTTC. The chain joins TRBV29-1 to TRBJ2-5, with 7 bases identical to TRBD1. In germline, CDR1 is SQVTM, CDR2 ANQGSEA. This CDR3 has 13 amino acids. Germline trimming cut 6 bases from V and 2 bases from J; bases unmatched to any gene: 6.

This clonotype has at least ten counts. This chain uses TRBV5-1 with TRBJ1-6; D uncertain. Trimming took 4 bases from V and 0 from J, leaving 2 bases between them. The CDR3 has 13 residues. Per the germline V gene, CDR1 is SGHRS and CDR2 is YFSETQ. CDR3 protein: CASSLSYNSPLHF. The CDR3 bases are TGCGCCAGCAGCCTCTCCTATAATTCACCCCTCCACTTT.

This clonotype appeared a few times. The J gene is TRBJ2-7, the V gene TRBV28; possibly TRBD1 or TRBD2 for D (5 bases each). The V end was cut by 5 bases, the J end by 0 bases, with 20 bases between. Germline V gene sequence: CDR1 MDHEN, CDR2 SYDVKM. This CDR3 is 17 amino acids long. CDR3 loop: CASSPPPGQGLSYEQYF. CDR3 nucleotides: TGTGCCAGCAGTCCTCCTCCGGGGCAGGGCCTCTCCTACGAGCAGTACTTC.

A few counts support this clonotype. The V call is TRBV5-8, the J call TRBJ1-5; TRBD1 matches 10 bases. The trim removed 4 bases at V and 3 bases at J, leaving 4 bases unmatched. The CDR3 extends over 15 amino acids. CDR1 is SGHTS and CDR2 is YDEGEE in the germline V gene. The CDR3 sequence is CASSRTGGTNQPQHF. The CDR3 bases are TGTGCCAGCAGCCGGACAGGGGGTACCAATCAGCCCCAGCATTTT. Full variable domain (outside the CDR3, taken from reference TRBV5-8 and TRBJ1-5): EAGVTQSPTHLIKTRGQQATLRCSPISGHTSVYWYQQALGLGLQFLLWYDEGEERNRGNFPPRFSGRQFPNYSSELNVNALELEDSALYLCASSRTGGTNQPQHFGDGTRLSIL.

This clonotype was counted a few times. The chain links TRBV7-2 to TRBJ2-1, with D hard to call. This CDR3 region has 13 residues. V was trimmed by 1 base and J by 15 bases, leaving 16 bases between them. Per the germline V gene, CDR1 is SGHTA and CDR2 is FQGNSA. CDR3 protein: CASSLGRMGKPFF. CDR3 in DNA: TGTGCCAGCAGCTTAGGACGGATGGGGAAGCCGTTCTTC.

This clonotype was counted a few times. The V and J genes are TRBV7-9 and TRBJ2-7, with unresolved D. V lost 5 bases and J lost 5, with 16 bases in between. This CDR3 has 14 amino acids. The germline gives CDR1 SEHNR, CDR2 FQNEAQ (reference sequence). The CDR3: CASSRAGLTHEQYF. Written as DNA, the CDR3 is TGTGCCAGCAGCCGTGCCGGATTGACTCACGAGCAGTACTTC.

This clonotype has only a few counts. The V call is TRBV7-8, the J call TRBJ2-2; D is uncertain. Germline V gene data show CDR1 as SGHVS and CDR2 as FQNEAQ. V lost 5 bases and J lost 4, with 14 bases in between. CDR3 size: 15 residues. The CDR3 nucleotides read TGTGCCAGCAGCCCAGGTTCAGCGCTCACCGGGGAGCTGTTTTTT. This encodes CASSPGSALTGELFF.

In its sample, this clonotype was seen many times. The chain employs TRBV19 and TRBJ2-3; 15 bases agree with TRBD2. The CDR3 spans 16 residues. J gave up 5 bases and V 4 bases, and 4 bases lay outside the gene matches. Germline CDR1 is LNHDA and CDR2 is SQIVND (reference sequence). CDR3 coding DNA: TGTGCCAGTAGTAGGGGACTAGCGGGGGGATTAGATACGCAGTATTTT. This encodes CASSRGLAGGLDTQYF. Complete variable domain (other parts from reference TRBV19 and TRBJ2-3): DGGITQSPKYLFRKEGQNVTLSCEQNLNHDAMYWYRQDPGQGLRLIYYSQIVNDFQKGDIAEGYSVSREKKESFPLTVTSAQKNPTAFYLCASSRGLAGGLDTQYFGPGTRLTVL.

This clonotype was recorded a few times. This sequence joins TRBV5-1 and TRBJ1-4; D is possibly TRBD1 (6 bases). Trimming removed 4 bases from V and 6 bases from J, with 19 bases in between. CDR3 size: 16 residues. Germline V gene lookup returns CDR1 SGHRS and CDR2 YFSETQ. The CDR3 DNA reads TGCGCCAGCAGCCCCTGGGGTGGGGGGGCTGATGAAAAACTGTTTTTT. Its translation is CASSPWGGGADEKLFF.

The rearrangement uses TRBV9 and TRBJ2-7; D ambiguous. V gave up 4 bases and J gave up 0 bases, with 14 bases separating them. Germline V gene sequence: CDR1 SGDLS, CDR2 YYNGEE. This CDR3 spans 15 amino acids. CDR3 in DNA: TGTGCCAGCAGCCCCCATGGTTGGGCCTCCTACGAGCAGTACTTC. This gives the protein CASSPHGWASYEQYF.

The chain employs TRBV28 and TRBJ2-3; 13 nucleotides line up with TRBD2. Per germline, CDR1 MDHEN and CDR2 SYDVKM. Trimming cost V 2 bases and J 4 bases; bases outside gene matches: 9. The CDR3 sequence is 18 residues long. The CDR3 region is CASSLVTGLAGAADTQYF. CDR3 bases: TGTGCCAGCAGTTTAGTGACCGGACTAGCGGGAGCTGCAGATACGCAGTATTTT.

This clonotype was counted many times. The J gene is TRBJ2-3, the V gene TRBV7-2; either TRBD1 or TRBD2 may fit D (5 bases each). Germline assignment: CDR1 SGHTA and CDR2 FQGNSA. The CDR3 loop spans 14 amino acids. The germline V and J ends were trimmed by 0 bases and 1 base, with 5 bases remaining between them. CDR3 protein: CASSLAGGTDTQYF. CDR3 bases: TGTGCCAGCAGCTTAGCGGGGGGCACAGATACGCAGTATTTT.

This clonotype came up many times. V and J are TRBV19 and TRBJ2-5; 12 bases fit TRBD2. Germline V gene sequence: CDR1 LNHDA, CDR2 SQIVND (reference sequence). The CDR3 runs to 15 residues. Unmatched junction bases numbered 6, after V lost 8 bases and J lost 2 bases. This CDR3 reads CASRTSGALQETQYF. CDR3 in DNA: TGTGCCAGTCGGACTAGCGGGGCCCTTCAAGAGACCCAGTACTTC. Based on the CDR3 plus reference TRBV19 and TRBJ2-5, the full variable domain is DGGITQSPKYLFRKEGQNVTLSCEQNLNHDAMYWYRQDPGQGLRLIYYSQIVNDFQKGDIAEGYSVSREKKESFPLTVTSAQKNPTAFYLCASRTSGALQETQYFGPGTRLLVL.

This clonotype was seen only a few times. This sequence joins TRBV4-3 and TRBJ1-2, with D maybe TRBD1 (5 bases). CDR3 length: 15 residues. Germline V gives CDR1 LGHNA, CDR2 YSLEER. V was trimmed by 0 bases and J by 0 bases, leaving 8 bases between them. The CDR3 loop is CASSQDVGPNYGYTF. The CDR3 DNA reads TGCGCCAGCAGCCAAGATGTGGGACCTAACTATGGCTACACCTTC.

The chain has TRBV3-1 and TRBJ2-5, with D unresolved. V lost 3 bases and J lost 5, with 7 bases in between. This CDR3 spans 12 amino acids. CDR1 and CDR2 from the germline V gene are LGHDT and YNNKEL (reference sequence). This CDR3 is CASSQGMETQYF. CDR3 DNA: TGTGCCAGCAGCCAGGGAATGGAGACCCAGTACTTC.

V and J are TRBV18 and TRBJ2-5; 10 bases are shared with TRBD1. Germline V lookup: CDR1 KGHSH, CDR2 LQKENI. V was pared by 0 bases and J by 5 bases, with 3 bases of the junction left unmatched. The CDR3 is 15 amino acids. The CDR3 DNA is TGTGCCAGCTCACCACCGGGGACAGGGGCGGAGACCCAGTACTTC. Residues: CASSPPGTGAETQYF.

The rearrangement uses TRBV29-1 and TRBJ2-2; no clear D. The germline V gene encodes CDR1 SQVTM and CDR2 ANQGSEA. V shed 3 bases and J shed 1 base, with 6 bases lying between them. The CDR3 sequence is 13 residues long. The CDR3 coding sequence is TGCAGCGTTGACACTAAGAACACCGGGGAGCTGTTTTTT. Its protein product is CSVDTKNTGELFF.

V is TRBV3-1 and J is TRBJ1-5; D may be TRBD1 (6 bases). Per germline, CDR1 LGHDT and CDR2 YNNKEL (reference sequence). This CDR3 has 15 amino acids. V gave up 0 bases and J gave up 4 bases, with 10 bases separating them. The CDR3 reads CASSQDQGTNQPQHF. DNA of the CDR3: TGTGCCAGCAGCCAAGACCAGGGGACAAATCAGCCCCAGCATTTT.

This chain joins TRBV5-1 and TRBJ2-5; 7 positions agree with TRBD1. Looked up from germline, CDR1 is SGHRS and CDR2 is YFSETQ. Unmatched junction bases numbered 11, after V lost 4 bases and J lost 5 bases. This CDR3 is built from 15 residues. For the CDR3, the DNA is TGCGCCAGCAGCCCGACAGGGAATACTTACGAGACCCAGTACTTC. It yields the protein CASSPTGNTYETQYF.

The rearrangement uses TRBV20-1 and TRBJ2-1; 9 nucleotides align to TRBD2. This CDR3 contains 15 residues. V lost 5 bases, J lost 8 bases, and 13 bases stayed unmatched. Germline V CDR1 and CDR2: DFQATT, SNEGSKA (reference sequence). The CDR3 nucleotides are TGCAGTGCTCTGAATAGCGGGAGCAAACGCCATGAGCAGTTCTTC. It translates to CSALNSGSKRHEQFF.

This clonotype was counted ten times or more. The chain recombines TRBV29-1 with TRBJ2-1, with 7 nucleotides matching TRBD1. This CDR3 has 13 residues. Per germline, CDR1 SQVTM and CDR2 ANQGSEA. After removal of 8 bases from V and 4 bases from J, the junction contained 8 bases not matched to a gene. CDR3 protein: CSIGQDSYNEQFF. The CDR3 DNA sequence: TGCAGCATAGGACAGGATTCTTACAATGAGCAGTTCTTC.

This clonotype was seen a few times. The chain combines TRBV27 with TRBJ2-2; 9 bases map to TRBD1. The CDR3 consists of 16 residues. V lost 5 bases and J lost 7; bases outside the gene matches: 11. Per the germline V gene, CDR1 is MNHEY and CDR2 is SMNVEV (reference sequence). CDR3 in amino acids: CASSPRTGAESGELFF. DNA for the CDR3: TGTGCCAGCAGTCCCAGGACAGGGGCGGAGAGCGGGGAGCTGTTTTTT.

This clonotype was detected many times. The chain employs TRBV2 and TRBJ2-1; D remains unclear. The CDR3 extends over 11 amino acids. Trimming left V 10 bases short and J 3 bases short, with 7 bases between. CDR1 is SNHLY, CDR2 FYNNEI, per germline. DNA of the CDR3: TGTGCCACCCGGGTCTACAATGAGCAGTTCTTC. Amino acid sequence: CATRVYNEQFF.

This chain joins TRBV10-2 and TRBJ1-1, with 8 bases aligning to TRBD1. The V gene's germline CDR1 is WSHSY and CDR2 SAAADI. Trimming cost V 6 bases and J 4 bases; bases outside gene matches: 10. CDR3 length: 15 residues. CDR3 DNA: TGCGCCAGCAGGGACTCCTCAGGGGGCGCCACTGAAGCTTTCTTT. Its protein is CASRDSSGGATEAFF.